A selection of T cell receptor beta chains follows, all from one sample in a study of CD8+ T cells in alopecia areata. Repertoires were generated with immunoSEQ multiplex PCR, while TCRdb's copy carries only in-frame clones and drops some. The sample includes fewer than 250,000 clones, 50% to 65% of them seen just once. The sample consisted of CD4+ T cells sorted from blood, taken at week 0. The receptors shown here come from a human donor with alopecia areata. Each CDR3 is given without its conserved first and last residue.

TRBJ1-1,TRBV5-6,ASSLNRGLAF
TRBJ2-7,TRBV2,ASSEFTTGSYEQY
TRBJ1-1,TRBV25-1,ASSESRGLGAF
TRBJ2-2,TRBV7-9,ASRPDRVRDTGELF
TRBJ2-1,TRBV2,ASDRISGRVNEQF
TRBJ1-2,TRBV10-3,AISESSREDGYT
TRBJ2-7,TRBV6-5,ASSAGDRAYEQY
TRBJ1-4,TRBV11-2,ASSNRDSEKLF
TRBJ1-1,TRBV15,ATSYREETEAF
TRBJ2-2,TRBV29-1,SVEAGVNTGELF
TRBJ1-2,TRBV29-1,SVGRDGYT
TRBJ2-1,TRBV29-1,SVEGRGRYNEQF
TRBJ2-5,TRBV7-8,ASSLGVRKQETQY
TRBJ2-1,TRBV5-1,ASSPGLEQF
TRBJ2-3,TRBV5-1,ASSFSTDTQY
TRBJ1-1,TRBV2,ASSVGLAWGTEAF
TRBJ2-5,TRBV28,ASSLGKETQY
TRBJ2-7,TRBV27,ASSLKRGGYEQY
TRBJ2-7,TRBV7-9,ASSLTGTSGGEY
TRBJ1-1,TRBV29-1,SVSNTEAF
TRBJ2-7,TRBV29-1,SGRSGGLGEQY
TRBJ2-7,TRBV15,ATSSGRLQGEQY
TRBJ2-2,TRBV4-1,ASSQGQDRWTGELF
TRBJ2-4,TRBV5-1,ASSIGQGIAKNIQY
TRBJ2-7,TRBV6-1,ASSEAVWGAYEQY
TRBJ1-4,TRBV2,ASRERITGFGEKLF
TRBJ2-1,TRBV29-1,SGGGGLEQF
TRBJ1-2,TRBV5-4,ASSADRAVGHT
TRBJ2-1,TRBV5-1,ASTGTSGSYEQF
TRBJ2-3,TRBV30,AWMQGDTQY
TRBJ1-2,TRBV4-1,ASSQDPTGLYGYT
TRBJ1-5,TRBV7-9,ARPGGNQPQH
TRBJ2-1,TRBV29-1,SVGKRLAYNEQF
TRBJ1-5,TRBV19,ASSTGDALQRYSNQPQH
TRBJ1-2,TRBV6-5,ASAISPNYGYT
TRBJ2-7,TRBV29-1,SAPSGTGQEQY
TRBJ1-2,TRBV2,AGTAGANYGYT
TRBJ2-7,TRBV19,ASSDVPTGNEQY
TRBJ1-1,TRBV4-1,ASSQGFGTGNTEAF
TRBJ1-2,TRBV10-3,AINQVQGGPKT
TRBJ1-1,TRBV7-2,ASSEGGMNTEAF
TRBJ1-6,TRBV2,ASERQGANSPLH
TRBJ1-5,TRBV23-1,ASRDRRYSNQPQH
TRBJ1-2,TRBV30,AWSVLGTVANYGYT
TRBJ1-2,TRBV30,AFSLGGSGYT
TRBJ2-7,TRBV2,ASSGVNTLSSYEQY
TRBJ1-1,TRBV7-3,ASSATGAVTEAF
TRBJ2-7,TRBV29-1,SGGQTYEQY
TRBJ2-3,TRBV6-1,ASSVVHSGRAQPGADTQY
TRBJ1-2,TRBV7-9,ASAFDRESPNYGYT
TRBJ1-1,TRBV29-1,SVCADIGTEAF
TRBJ2-1,TRBV7-2,ASSSRTQGSEQF
TRBJ2-7,TRBV5-1,ASSLGLPPREQY
TRBJ2-3,TRBV29-1,SVGGRARPDTQY
TRBJ2-7,TRBV5-6,ASRRQGYEQY